This T cell receptor beta chain was observed in a study of CD8 T cells in Susac syndrome. About 0.5 to 1 ug RNA was reverse transcribed with random hexamers. immunoSEQ multiplex PCR amplified TCR beta CDR3 across 54 Vbeta, 13 Jbeta. MiXCR, run by TCRdb on the immunoSEQ multiplex PCR reads, gives a single entry per CDR3 protein. Here the sample spans about 300,000 distinct CDR3 sequences, about 91% being singletons. In germline, CDR1 is DFQATT, CDR2 SNEGSKA (reference sequence). Deletions cut 0 bases from V and 4 bases from J, with 13 bases between. This CDR3 contains 15 residues. Purification of the CD8+ and CD4+ T cells relied on negative isolation, and TEMRA cells underwent FACS enrichment.

This chain uses TRBV20-1 with TRBJ2-1; TRBD2 is a possible D gene (6 bases). Material for sequencing was CD4+ T cells from PBMCs. The sequence was collected from a human donor with multiple sclerosis. The CDR3 nucleotides are TGCAGTGCTAGAGATCTCGGAGCGGGTTACAATGAGCAGTTCTTC. It translates to CSARDLGAGYNEQFF.